Presented here are 22 T cell receptor beta chains from one specimen sequenced in a study of graft-versus-host responses after intestinal transplantation. Libraries were prepared by immunoSEQ multiplex PCR; TCRdb keeps only in-frame clonotypes and omits some of them. In the table there are 85,000 to 90,000 clones, roughly 92% of which are singletons. For these TCRs, the target antigens are not known. The source was unstimulated CD4+ T cells sorted from spleen or lymph node cells, collected before intestinal transplant. These receptors originate from a human donor who received an intestinal transplant.

Written as DNA, the CDR3 is TGTGCCAGCAGTCGGGGGACAGGGGGGGATCAGCCCCAGCATTTT. Translating it yields CASSRGTGGDQPQHF. J is TRBJ1-5 and V is TRBV6-5; TRBD1 matches at 11 bases. V lost 5 bases to trimming and J lost 5 bases; unmatched junction nucleotides: 5. The V gene's germline CDR1 is MNHEY and CDR2 SVGAGI. This CDR3 comprises 15 residues.

The chain couples TRBV5-4 to TRBJ2-5, with D maybe TRBD2 (6 bases). The V and J ends lost 2 bases and 5 bases respectively, with 13 bases between them. The germline V gene has CDR1 SGHNT and CDR2 YYREEE (reference sequence). The CDR3 is 14 amino acids. The CDR3 DNA reads as TGTGCCAGCAGCTTTCGTGGGGGGTCGGAGACCCAGTACTTC. Its translation: CASSFRGGSETQYF. Complete variable domain (other parts from reference TRBV5-4 and TRBJ2-5): ETGVTQSPTHLIKTRGQQVTLRCSSQSGHNTVSWYQQALGQGPQFIFQYYREEENGRGNFPPRFSGLQFPNYSSELNVNALELDDSALYLCASSFRGGSETQYFGPGTRLLVL.

The CDR3 DNA is TGTGCCAGCAGCTTACGGGGGACCCCGAGGTCAAGGAACTACAATGAGCAGTTCTTC. Protein sequence: CASSLRGTPRSRNYNEQFF. The rearrangement links TRBV7-2 to TRBJ2-1, with TRBD2 as a possible D gene (6 bases). The CDR3 runs 19 residues. Trimming took 2 bases from V and 3 from J, leaving 23 bases between them. Germline V CDR1 and CDR2: SGHTA, FQGNSA.

V and J are TRBV11-3 and TRBJ2-1, with 12 bases lining up with TRBD2. Germline trimming cut 1 base from V and 9 bases from J; bases unmatched to any gene: 7. The CDR3 has 16 residues. Germline lookup yields CDR1 SGHNT and CDR2 YENEEA. The CDR3 DNA is TGTGCCAGCAGCTTAGGGACTAGCGGGGTGGACGGTGAGCAGTTCTTC. It encodes CASSLGTSGVDGEQFF.

The chain carries TRBV19 and TRBJ2-7, with D tentatively TRBD2 (6 bases). The CDR3 covers 15 residues. Between the trimmed V and J ends, which lost 0 bases and 0 bases, there was a span of 9 bases. Per the germline V gene, CDR1 is LNHDA and CDR2 is SQIVND (reference sequence). CDR3 bases: TGTGCCAGTAGTATAGACCGGGGGAGCTCCTACGAGCAGTACTTC. It codes for CASSIDRGSSYEQYF.

This clone was found a few times. V is TRBV6-5 and J is TRBJ2-3; D may be TRBD2 (6 bases). This CDR3 region has 14 residues. The V gene lost 8 bases and the J gene lost 4 bases, with 16 bases spanning the gap. Germline lookup yields CDR1 MNHEY and CDR2 SVGAGI. The CDR3 loop reads CASGLWASADTQYF. CDR3 DNA: TGTGCCAGCGGCCTTTGGGCTAGCGCAGATACGCAGTATTTT.

J is TRBJ1-1 and V is TRBV6-5; no clear D gene. Between the trimmed V and J ends, which lost 6 bases and 8 bases, there was a span of 19 bases. Germline CDR1 and CDR2: MNHEY and SVGAGI. The CDR3 has 14 residues. CDR3 amino acids: CASRRRRVADEAFF. Written as DNA, the CDR3 is TGTGCCAGCAGGCGCCGTAGGGTGGCAGACGAAGCTTTCTTT.

This clone appeared a single time. V is TRBV18 and J is TRBJ1-5, with 7 bases lining up with TRBD1. Germline V gene lookup returns CDR1 KGHSH and CDR2 LQKENI. There are 15 residues in the CDR3. The trim removed 2 bases at V and 4 bases at J, leaving 5 bases unmatched. The CDR3 protein is CASSPYGTDNQPQHF. As DNA, the CDR3 is TGTGCCAGCTCACCATACGGGACAGATAATCAGCCCCAGCATTTT.

As regards this clone: Other DNA sequences from this sample encode an identical CDR3 as well. The chain carries TRBV9 and TRBJ2-2, with TRBD2 matching over 10 bases. This CDR3 has 16 residues. Germline V gives CDR1 SGDLS, CDR2 YYNGEE. Losses at the gene ends were 0 bases for V and 5 bases for J; bases not matched to a gene: 4. The CDR3 here is CASSVGLAGETGELFF. CDR3 nucleotide sequence: TGTGCCAGCAGCGTAGGGCTAGCGGGAGAAACCGGGGAGCTGTTTTTT. Supplemented by reference TRBV9 and TRBJ2-2, the full variable domain reads DSGVTQTPKHLITATGQRVTLRCSPRSGDLSVYWYQQSLDQGLQFLIQYYNGEERAKGNILERFSAQQFPDLHSELNLSSLELGDSALYFCASSVGLAGETGELFFGEGSRLTVL.

The rearrangement uses TRBV25-1 and TRBJ1-3; no definite D call. The CDR3 sequence is 15 residues long. Germline-derived CDR1 and CDR2 are MGHDK and SYGVNS. V dropped 4 bases and J dropped 2 bases, with 12 bases sitting between them. CDR3 sequence: CASSATAGTGNTIYF. In DNA form, the CDR3 reads TGTGCCAGCAGTGCAACGGCGGGGACTGGAAACACCATATATTTT.

This clone was seen only once. The CDR3 region is CASSISTGGPTHSNQPQHF. CDR3 sequence (DNA): TGTGCCAGTAGTATTTCGACAGGGGGACCTACCCATAGCAATCAGCCCCAGCATTTT. J is TRBJ1-5 and V is TRBV19; 9 bases fit TRBD1. Unmatched junction bases numbered 12, after V lost 3 bases and J lost 0 bases. This CDR3 region has 19 residues. Germline V gene lookup returns CDR1 LNHDA and CDR2 SQIVND (reference sequence). The whole variable domain, remainder taken from reference TRBV19 and TRBJ1-5, is DGGITQSPKYLFRKEGQNVTLSCEQNLNHDAMYWYRQDPGQGLRLIYYSQIVNDFQKGDIAEGYSVSREKKESFPLTVTSAQKNPTAFYLCASSISTGGPTHSNQPQHFGDGTRLSIL.

This chain uses TRBV5-1 with TRBJ1-4; no reliable D call. The CDR3 sequence is 15 residues long. V lost 4 bases, J lost 0 bases, and 10 bases lay in between. Germline V gene lookup returns CDR1 SGHRS and CDR2 YFSETQ. The CDR3 DNA reads as TGCGCCAGCAGCCCCGGGCGTCCAACTAATGAAAAACTGTTTTTT. The encoded protein is CASSPGRPTNEKLFF.

The chain combines TRBV21-1 with TRBJ1-5. TRBV21-1 is labeled a pseudogene. The CDR3 contains 18 residues. The CDR3 loop is CASSYRPRSASYNQPQHF. CDR3 bases: TGTGCCAGCAGCTATCGCCCCCGGTCTGCCTCGTATAATCAGCCCCAGCATTTT.

V and J are TRBV19 and TRBJ1-1; D may be TRBD1 (5 bases). V lost 4 bases, J lost 4 bases, and 10 bases lay in between. CDR1 LNHDA and CDR2 SQIVND come from the germline V gene (reference sequence). This CDR3 is built from 13 residues. CDR3 residues: CASSKTGLTEAFF. CDR3 nucleotide sequence: TGTGCCAGTAGTAAAACAGGACTCACTGAAGCTTTCTTT.

The J gene is TRBJ2-2, the V gene TRBV6-5; the D call may be TRBD1 or TRBD2 (5 bases each). The ends were cut back, 5 bases at V and 8 bases at J, with 18 bases in the middle. This CDR3 spans 15 amino acids. Germline CDR1 is MNHEY and CDR2 is SVGAGI. CDR3 region: CASSIRDPSQGELFF. CDR3 DNA: TGTGCCAGCAGTATCCGGGACCCGAGCCAAGGGGAGCTGTTTTTT.

This clone has a handful of counts. The V and J genes are TRBV19 and TRBJ1-2; D unresolved. Germline values: CDR1 LNHDA, CDR2 SQIVND (reference sequence). The CDR3 runs to 14 residues. The ends were cut back, 3 bases at V and 6 bases at J, with 14 bases in the middle. In DNA, the CDR3 is TGTGCCAGTAGTATCCCTCCCACAACAGATGGCTACACCTTC. Translated, it gives CASSIPPTTDGYTF. Combining the CDR3 with reference TRBV19 and TRBJ1-2 gives the whole variable domain DGGITQSPKYLFRKEGQNVTLSCEQNLNHDAMYWYRQDPGQGLRLIYYSQIVNDFQKGDIAEGYSVSREKKESFPLTVTSAQKNPTAFYLCASSIPPTTDGYTFGSGTRLTVV.

The chain joins TRBV19 to TRBJ1-2; unclear D gene. CDR1 and CDR2 (germline): LNHDA, SQIVND (reference sequence). The CDR3 totals 13 residues. Trimming took off 8 bases at V and 4 bases at J, with 14 bases between the two ends. This CDR3 is CASDNRASYGYTF. The CDR3 DNA reads as TGTGCCAGTGACAACCGGGCCAGCTATGGCTACACCTTC.

The rearrangement uses TRBV10-1 and TRBJ1-3, with D perhaps TRBD1 (5 bases). The CDR3 has 15 residues. V was trimmed by 3 bases and J by 2 bases, leaving 11 bases between them. Germline-derived CDR1 and CDR2 are WNHNN and SYGVQD (reference sequence). The CDR3 loop reads CASSDGGKPGNTIYF. The DNA of the CDR3 is TGCGCCAGCAGTGATGGGGGGAAGCCTGGAAACACCATATATTTT.

A single count supports this clone. For the CDR3, the DNA is TGCGCCAGCAGCCAAGATATGAGCAGCCCCATCACCTACGAGCAGTACTTC. Encoded protein: CASSQDMSSPITYEQYF. The J gene is TRBJ2-7, the V gene TRBV4-1; no firm D call. Germline CDR1 and CDR2: MGHRA and YSYEKL. This CDR3 has 17 residues. The V end was cut by 0 bases, the J end by 2 bases, with 17 bases between.

V is TRBV30 and J is TRBJ2-7; 9 bases are shared with TRBD2. The CDR3 runs to 14 residues. V lost 0 bases, J lost 6 bases, and 6 bases stayed unmatched. Germline V gene data show CDR1 as GTSNPN and CDR2 as SVGIG (reference sequence). The CDR3 reads CAWSVRREGFEQYF. CDR3 coding DNA: TGTGCCTGGAGTGTACGGCGGGAGGGTTTCGAGCAGTACTTC.

This chain connects TRBV7-9 to TRBJ2-7, with 7 bases lining up with TRBD1. There are 13 residues in the CDR3. CDR1 is SEHNR, CDR2 FQNEAQ, per germline (reference sequence). Germline trimming cut 5 bases from V and 2 bases from J; bases unmatched to any gene: 3. CDR3 residues: CASSRDSTYEQYF. The CDR3 nucleotides are TGTGCCAGCAGCCGGGACAGCACCTACGAGCAGTACTTC.

The chain joins TRBV4-2 to TRBJ1-5, with TRBD1 matching 7 bases. In germline, CDR1 is LGHNA, CDR2 YNFKEQ. V was pared by 0 bases and J by 4 bases, with 6 bases of the junction left unmatched. The CDR3 has 16 residues. CDR3 sequence (DNA): TGTGCCAGCAGCCAAGATGGGGGGACAGCTAATCAGCCCCAGCATTTT. It specifies CASSQDGGTANQPQHF.